This record covers a single T cell receptor (beta chain). The CDR3 is made up of 15 amino acids. The J segment lost 5 bases and the V segment lost 1 base, leaving 1 base of the junction unmatched. The germline CDR1 and CDR2 sequences are SGHVS and FQNEAQ. Clones were read by immunoSEQ multiplex PCR, and TCRdb kept only the in-frame ones, dropping some. Among nearly 70,000 clones, around 83% were seen once, and the ten largest hold approximately 1.4%. This entry comes from a study of OX40 agonist ivuxolimab in advanced cancers. Overall study: Ivuxolimab, an agonistic anti-OX40 (CD134) antibody, was given to patients.

The sample here was CD4+ or CD8+ T cells sorted from blood, taken in a trial of the OX40 agonist ivuxolimab. This clonotype was obtained from an adult with an advanced solid tumor such as melanoma, head and neck, liver or kidney cancer. V usage is TRBV7-8 and J usage is TRBJ2-1; 11 bases agree with TRBD2. The CDR3 sequence is CASSLVTSGNNEQFF. In DNA form, the CDR3 reads TGTGCCAGCAGCTTAGTGACTAGCGGGAACAATGAGCAGTTCTTC.